The sequence of this T cell receptor beta chain was determined in a study of blood T cell repertoires in COVID-19. Study summary: Whether acute or convalescent, the COVID-19 samples came from the United States, Italy and Spain. T cells, B-cell-depleted T cells, or PBMCs supplied cDNA or gDNA.

Source study methods: Nucleated cell number was recorded as an estimate derived from reference gene primer amplification. Clones were sequenced by immunoSEQ multiplex PCR, and TCRdb holds only the in-frame ones, with some missing. V and J calls plus clone size are reproduced from that table; the DNA served to infer D and trimming. The data hold about 250,000 clones, with 88% observed a single time. Sequenced material: peripheral blood. This sequence originates from a woman between 40 and 50 years old who had recovered from COVID-19.

The CDR3 DNA reads TGTGCCAGCAGCTTGGTAACGGGGGGAACTAATGAAAAACTGTTTTTT. The encoded protein is CASSLVTGGTNEKLFF. V gene TRBV5-5 combines with J gene TRBJ1-4, with TRBD1 as a possible D gene (5 bases). Germline V lookup: CDR1 SGHKS, CDR2 YYEKEE (reference sequence). CDR3 length equals 16 residues. With 0 bases removed from V and 1 base from J, the gap between germline ends came to 10 bases.